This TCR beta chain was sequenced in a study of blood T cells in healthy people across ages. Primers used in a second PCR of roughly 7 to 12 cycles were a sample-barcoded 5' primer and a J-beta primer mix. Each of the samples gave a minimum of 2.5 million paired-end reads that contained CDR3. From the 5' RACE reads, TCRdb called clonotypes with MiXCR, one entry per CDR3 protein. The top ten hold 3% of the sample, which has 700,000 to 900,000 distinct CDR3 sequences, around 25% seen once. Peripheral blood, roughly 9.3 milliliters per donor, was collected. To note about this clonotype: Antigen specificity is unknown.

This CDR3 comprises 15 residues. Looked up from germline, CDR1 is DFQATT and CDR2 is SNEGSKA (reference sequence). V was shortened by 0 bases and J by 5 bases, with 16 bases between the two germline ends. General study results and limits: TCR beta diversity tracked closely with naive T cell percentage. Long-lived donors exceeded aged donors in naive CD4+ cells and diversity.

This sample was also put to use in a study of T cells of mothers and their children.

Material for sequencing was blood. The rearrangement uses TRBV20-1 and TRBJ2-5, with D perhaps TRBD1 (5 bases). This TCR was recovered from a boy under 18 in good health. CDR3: CSARDQGPGLETQYF. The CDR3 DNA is TGCAGTGCTAGAGATCAGGGCCCTGGGTTGGAGACCCAGTACTTC.